The clone carrying this T cell receptor beta chain showed up many times. The data originate from a study of regulatory T cells in long-lasting Graves disease. Stated time point: newly diagnosed GD, antithyroid drugs for less than 3 months. PBMC RNA served as the TCR library source. With iRepertoire HTBI primers and Arm-PCR of CDR3 regions, TCR beta libraries were built. TCRdb re-derived calls from the multiplex PCR reads in MiXCR, one entry per CDR3 protein. Among hundreds of thousands of distinct CDR3 sequences, less than 20% were seen once, and the ten largest hold around 18%. In germline, CDR1 is MDHEN, CDR2 SYDVKM. The CDR3 consists of 17 residues. Losses at the gene ends were 7 bases for V and 4 bases for J; bases not matched to a gene: 13. A further study also used this sample, focusing on T cells in Graves' hyperthyroidism and ophthalmopathy.

The sequence was collected from a woman in her 30s with Graves disease. The sample here was peripheral blood mononuclear cells (PBMCs), taken at new diagnosis, from a patient treated with antithyroid drugs. The V gene is TRBV28, the J gene TRBJ2-3, with 11 bases lining up with TRBD2. In DNA, the CDR3 is TGTGCCAGCACCTACCCCTTAGCGGGGGGGAACTCAGATACGCAGTATTTT. This translates into CASTYPLAGGNSDTQYF.